This T cell receptor beta chain was retrieved from a study of blood T cell repertoires in COVID-19. About the study: The study drew acute and convalescent COVID-19 samples from the United States, Italy and Spain. PBMCs, B-cell-depleted T cells, or T cells provided the cDNA or gDNA that made up the material.

CDR1 is KGHSH and CDR2 is LQKENI in the germline V gene. Trimming cost V 1 base and J 5 bases; bases outside gene matches: 2. The CDR3 covers 14 residues. Per the authors' pipeline: Cell counts per sample came from amplifying reference gene primers. Repertoires were generated with immunoSEQ multiplex PCR, while TCRdb's copy carries only in-frame clones and drops some. The V and J calls and the clone size are those of that table, but D and trimming were determined from the DNA. The sample lists 120,000 to 150,000 clones, approximately 80% occurring once. The V and J genes are TRBV18 and TRBJ2-5; 9 bases agree with TRBD2. This receptor was identified in a man between 50 and 59 years old with acute or convalescent COVID-19. Sequenced input: peripheral blood. CDR3 in amino acids: CASSPRTSGETQYF. CDR3 nucleotide sequence: TGTGCCAGCTCACCACGAACTAGCGGGGAGACCCAGTACTTC.